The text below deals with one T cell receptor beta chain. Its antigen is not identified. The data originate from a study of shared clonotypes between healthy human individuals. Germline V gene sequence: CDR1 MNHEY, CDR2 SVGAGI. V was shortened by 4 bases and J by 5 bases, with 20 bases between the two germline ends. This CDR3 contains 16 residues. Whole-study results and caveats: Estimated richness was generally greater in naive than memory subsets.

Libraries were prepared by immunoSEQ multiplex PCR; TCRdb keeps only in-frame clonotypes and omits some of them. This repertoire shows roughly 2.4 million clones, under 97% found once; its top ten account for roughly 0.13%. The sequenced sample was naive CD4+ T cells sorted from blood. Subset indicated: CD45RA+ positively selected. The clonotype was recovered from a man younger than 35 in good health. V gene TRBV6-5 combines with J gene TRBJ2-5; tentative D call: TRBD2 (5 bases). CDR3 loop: CASSSRQRTFGETQYF. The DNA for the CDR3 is TGTGCCAGCAGTTCCCGCCAGCGGACGTTCGGGGAGACCCAGTACTTC.